The rows below give T cell receptor beta chains drawn from one sample of a study of blood T cell repertoires in COVID-19. Clones were sequenced by immunoSEQ multiplex PCR, and TCRdb holds only the in-frame ones, with some missing. This repertoire shows just over 300,000 clones, roughly 91% found once; its top ten account for about 1.7%. Source material: peripheral blood. Receptor source: a young woman with COVID-19, enrolled during active disease. The CDR3 runs from the conserved cysteine through the conserved F or W.

cdr3_length: 14; v_call: TRBV6-2/TRBV6-3; cdr3_aa: CASSYAGGHSPLHF
cdr3_length: 16; v_call: TRBV14; cdr3_aa: CASSLQRGGLHYGYTF
cdr3_length: 13; v_call: TRBV12-3/TRBV12-4; cdr3_aa: CASSLGGSTEAFF
cdr3_length: 13; v_call: TRBV3-1/TRBV3-2; cdr3_aa: CASSRGKVTEAFF
cdr3_length: 13; v_call: TRBV24-1; cdr3_aa: CATSDRQGTGYTF
cdr3_length: 15; v_call: TRBV19; cdr3_aa: CASSTLAGGGDTQYF
cdr3_length: 16; v_call: TRBV4-1; cdr3_aa: CASSATETGSNQPQHF
cdr3_length: 17; v_call: TRBV5-5; cdr3_aa: CASSFGSDRGGYQPQHF
cdr3_length: 15; v_call: TRBV29-1; cdr3_aa: CSVEGRAGLNTEAFF
cdr3_length: 19; v_call: TRBV7-8; cdr3_aa: CASSSIVPGGQNSGNTIYF
cdr3_length: 14; v_call: TRBV27; cdr3_aa: CASYPQGEGSPLHF
cdr3_length: 12; v_call: TRBV29-1; cdr3_aa: CRIGGTSAGYTF
cdr3_length: 15; v_call: TRBV2; cdr3_aa: CASSPTRQGNYGYTF
cdr3_length: 12; v_call: TRBV30; cdr3_aa: CAWSRGYTEAFF
cdr3_length: 16; v_call: TRBV5-6; cdr3_aa: CASSLDTGRDSTEAFF
cdr3_length: 15; v_call: TRBV7-7; cdr3_aa: CASSTGTSGQETQYF
cdr3_length: 14; v_call: TRBV19; cdr3_aa: CASSIERSLYGYTF
cdr3_length: 15; v_call: TRBV6-5; cdr3_aa: CASRRKPGTDTEAFF
cdr3_length: 17; v_call: TRBV5-1; cdr3_aa: CASSFNVPGQGKYGYTF
cdr3_length: 14; v_call: TRBV5-4; cdr3_aa: CASKSLQETYGYTF
cdr3_length: 15; v_call: TRBV19; cdr3_aa: CASSIDQYSNQPQHF
cdr3_length: 14; v_call: TRBV2; cdr3_aa: CASRTVSTNEKLFF
cdr3_length: 18; v_call: TRBV6-6; cdr3_aa: CASSRGLAGGPGTDTQYF
cdr3_length: 14; v_call: TRBV5-8; cdr3_aa: CASSLSPGYTEAFF
cdr3_length: 18; v_call: TRBV28; cdr3_aa: CASSLGPGQGLVGEPQHF
cdr3_length: 13; v_call: TRBV3-1/TRBV3-2; cdr3_aa: CASSQDRNQPQHF
cdr3_length: 14; v_call: TRBV4-1; cdr3_aa: CASSPTGLLSPLHF
cdr3_length: 15; v_call: TRBV11-2; cdr3_aa: CASSLDLTGLGELFF
cdr3_length: 16; v_call: TRBV28; cdr3_aa: CASSFQRGALLHTQYF
cdr3_length: 16; v_call: TRBV4-1; cdr3_aa: CASSHFQGQGYSPLHF
cdr3_length: 12; v_call: TRBV3-1/TRBV3-2; cdr3_aa: CASSLMNTEAFF
cdr3_length: 15; v_call: TRBV7-9; cdr3_aa: CAIDAGALMNTEAFF
cdr3_length: 14; v_call: TRBV2; cdr3_aa: CASGDRASTDTQYF
cdr3_length: 12; v_call: TRBV19; cdr3_aa: CASSRDQETQYF
cdr3_length: 13; v_call: TRBV27; cdr3_aa: CASSSQTGDTIYF